The 8 T cell receptor beta chains presented below share a single source sample, sequenced in a study of PD-1 blockade in classical Hodgkin lymphoma. After autologous stem cell transplantation all patients relapsed, and prior brentuximab vedotin exposure differed between cohorts. This table comes from immunoSEQ multiplex PCR, and its TCRdb copy is limited to in-frame clones, with some not included. The table lists tens of thousands of clones, roughly 86% of them singletons. This material consisted of peripheral blood mononuclear cells (PBMCs), taken at baseline. The receptors were sampled from a human donor with classical Hodgkin lymphoma.

The rearrangement uses TRBV7-9 and TRBJ1-1, with a possible D match to TRBD1 (5 bases). The germline V gene encodes CDR1 SEHNR and CDR2 FQNEAQ (reference sequence). The CDR3 has 17 residues. Trimming pared 2 bases from V and 0 bases from J, leaving 16 bases between. CDR3 DNA sequence: TGTGCCAGCAGCTTAACAGGCTCGCAGGGACTGAACACTGAAGCTTTCTTT. It codes for CASSLTGSQGLNTEAFF.

The V call is TRBV6-1, the J call TRBJ1-1, with 7 nucleotides matching TRBD1. J gave up 7 bases and V 6 bases, and 8 bases lay outside the gene matches. Germline lookup yields CDR1 MNHNS and CDR2 SASEGT. The CDR3 is 13 residues long. The CDR3 loop is CASSWTGDGEAFF. The DNA of the CDR3 is TGTGCCAGCAGCTGGACAGGAGACGGTGAAGCTTTCTTT.

V and J are TRBV19 and TRBJ2-5; no clear D gene. Between the trimmed V and J ends, which lost 0 bases and 3 bases, there was a span of 8 bases. The germline CDR1 and CDR2 sequences are LNHDA and SQIVND (reference sequence). The CDR3 extends over 14 amino acids. CDR3 sequence (DNA): TGTGCCAGTAGTATAGATTTCGGAGAAGAGACCCAGTACTTC. It encodes CASSIDFGEETQYF.

The DNA of the CDR3 is TGCGCCAGCAGCCAACCACCAGGGGAGACCCAGTACTTC. Amino acid sequence: CASSQPPGETQYF. The chain recombines TRBV5-1 with TRBJ2-5; D is perhaps TRBD1 (5 bases). Germline loops: CDR1 SGHRS, CDR2 YFSETQ. The CDR3 is made up of 13 amino acids. V dropped 4 bases and J dropped 5 bases, with 12 bases sitting between them.

This clone is a singleton in its sample. The genes are TRBV27 and TRBJ2-7, with 11 bases fitting TRBD1. Germline assignment: CDR1 MNHEY and CDR2 SMNVEV (reference sequence). After removal of 8 bases from V and 1 base from J, the junction contained 10 bases not matched to a gene. CDR3 size: 16 residues. CDR3 DNA sequence: TGTGCCAGCTCCCGCGCCCGGGACAGGGGGTCCTACGAGCAGTACTTC. It is translated as CASSRARDRGSYEQYF.

This clone was counted only a few times. This chain joins TRBV7-9 and TRBJ2-3, with unresolved D. Looked up from germline, CDR1 is SEHNR and CDR2 is FQNEAQ (reference sequence). The CDR3 length is 11 residues. V dropped 11 bases and J dropped 4 bases, with 10 bases sitting between them. CDR3 sequence reads: CAHEPADTQYF. The DNA of the CDR3 is TGTGCCCACGAGCCAGCAGATACGCAGTATTTT.

The chain carries TRBV5-1 and TRBJ2-7; 12 bases are shared with TRBD1. The junction had 6 bases not matched to a gene; V was cut back by 4 bases and J by 4 bases. This CDR3 region has 15 residues. CDR1 and CDR2 from the germline V gene are SGHRS and YFSETQ. The CDR3 sequence is CASSPGTGGLYEQYF. DNA for the CDR3: TGCGCCAGCAGCCCAGGGACAGGGGGCTTGTACGAGCAGTACTTC.

By sample fraction, this clone is medium-sized. The chain recombines TRBV4-1 with TRBJ1-4; the D is unclear. Germline assignment: CDR1 MGHRA and CDR2 YSYEKL. The CDR3 runs to 14 residues. The germline V and J ends were trimmed by 0 bases and 6 bases, with 8 bases remaining between them. CDR3 loop: CASSQEKGYEKLFF. CDR3 DNA sequence: TGCGCCAGCAGCCAAGAAAAGGGTTATGAAAAACTGTTTTTT.